This T cell receptor beta chain emerged from a study of cytomegalovirus exposure and HLA in healthy donors. As for this clone: What it binds is unknown.

Trimming left V 2 bases short and J 1 base short, with 14 bases between. There are 16 residues in the CDR3. Germline V gene lookup returns CDR1 MNHEY and CDR2 SVGAGI. PCR amplification relied on 60 Vbeta primers (plus 13 Jbeta primers). This table comes from immunoSEQ multiplex PCR, and its TCRdb copy is limited to in-frame clones, with some not included. The sample shows under 150,000 clones, roughly 65% of them seen only once. The study's findings and limits: Later analysis identified a missense DCLRE1C variant that was linked to TCR beta V- and J-gene trimming. Rare TCR sequences predominated, though certain public TCRs were found in many donors. The study flagged approximately 180 TCR beta chains as cytomegalovirus-associated.

This sequence joins TRBV6-5 and TRBJ1-1, with D perhaps matching TRBD1 (6 bases). This TCR came from a man aged 55 to 70 in good health and CMV-seronegative. Material: PBMCs. This CDR3 is CASSYRGTRWNTEAFF. The CDR3 nucleotides read TGTGCCAGCAGTTACCGAGGGACAAGGTGGAACACTGAAGCTTTCTTT.